The 14 T cell receptor beta chains below were found in one sample sequenced in a study of beta chain features in type 1 diabetes. Expressed TCRB transcripts were sequenced because the isolated RNA had all been reverse transcribed beforehand. Here immunoSEQ multiplex PCR was the method, and the copy in TCRdb shows in-frame clones only, minus some. Found here are a few hundred thousand clones, less than 15% of them singletons; the top ten hold more than 6.5%. Sequenced sample: central memory CD4+ T cells from blood. The receptors shown here come from a young man in good health.

This clone was recorded a few times. The V call is TRBV9, the J call TRBJ2-5; tentative D call: TRBD1 (5 bases). The V end lost 2 bases, the J end lost 4 bases, and 15 bases lay between the germline ends. The length of the CDR3 is 15 residues. Germline loops: CDR1 SGDLS, CDR2 YYNGEE. The CDR3 protein is CASSVAQGLRETQYF. The DNA of the CDR3 is TGTGCCAGCAGCGTGGCTCAGGGTCTAAGAGAGACCCAGTACTTC.

The chain carries TRBV6-4 and TRBJ2-5; 9 bases line up with TRBD2. The CDR3 is 17 residues long. Germline V gives CDR1 MRHNA, CDR2 SNTAGT. V dropped 7 bases and J dropped 5; count of bases not matched to a gene: 17. CDR3 sequence reads: CASNYGASGTRGETQYF. The CDR3 nucleotides read TGTGCCAGCAATTATGGGGCTAGCGGGACTCGAGGGGAGACCCAGTACTTC.

V usage is TRBV7-2 and J usage is TRBJ2-1; D is perhaps TRBD2 (7 bases). Trimming took off 5 bases at V and 3 bases at J, with 20 bases between the two ends. The CDR3 has 17 amino acids. Germline V CDR1 and CDR2: SGHTA, FQGNSA. CDR3 sequence reads: CASSTHGRGANYNEQFF. The CDR3 nucleotides are TGTGCCAGCAGCACGCATGGGAGGGGGGCTAACTACAATGAGCAGTTCTTC.

This clone was detected a few times. This rearrangement joins TRBV14 to TRBJ2-5; D perhaps matches TRBD2 (6 bases). Trimming took off 3 bases at V and 5 bases at J, with 13 bases between the two ends. The germline V gene encodes CDR1 SGHDN and CDR2 FVKESK. The CDR3 consists of 14 residues. This chain's CDR3 is CASSHRLRGETQYF. DNA of the CDR3: TGTGCCAGCAGCCATCGTCTTCGGGGGGAGACCCAGTACTTC.

A few counts support this clone. The rearrangement links TRBV30 to TRBJ2-2; a weak D match, TRBD1 (6 bases). CDR3 length equals 14 residues. Trimming removed 5 bases from V and 2 bases from J, with 12 bases in between. Germline assignment: CDR1 GTSNPN and CDR2 SVGIG (reference sequence). CDR3 nucleotide sequence: TGTGCCTGGGGGCCGGGGACAAACACCGGGGAGCTGTTTTTT. Its translation is CAWGPGTNTGELFF.

This clone was observed a handful of times. The CDR3 DNA follows: TGCGCCAGCAGCCAAGATCGTGGCAGGGGGAGGGAGACCCAGTACTTC. This encodes CASSQDRGRGRETQYF. The rearrangement links TRBV4-3 to TRBJ2-5, with D maybe TRBD1 (7 bases). Germline V gene lookup returns CDR1 LGHNA and CDR2 YSLEER. The length of the CDR3 is 16 residues. Trimming took off 0 bases at V and 5 bases at J, with 16 bases between the two ends.

In its sample, this clone was seen a few times. The J gene is TRBJ1-1, the V gene TRBV11-2; D is undetermined. Germline lookup yields CDR1 SGHAT and CDR2 FQNNGV. The CDR3 extends over 13 amino acids. The V gene lost 5 bases and the J gene lost 1 base, with 8 bases spanning the gap. The CDR3: CASSKAGNTEAFF. CDR3 sequence (DNA): TGTGCCAGCAGCAAGGCGGGGAACACTGAAGCTTTCTTT.

This clone has a handful of counts. The CDR3 sequence: CASSPRQGIDTQYF. CDR3 coding DNA: TGTGCCAGCTCACCACGACAGGGAATAGATACGCAGTATTTT. The chain joins TRBV18 to TRBJ2-3, with TRBD1 matching over 7 bases. The CDR3 has 14 residues. After removal of 1 base from V and 5 bases from J, the junction contained 3 bases not matched to a gene. Per the germline V gene, CDR1 is KGHSH and CDR2 is LQKENI. Looking up the rest from reference TRBV18 and TRBJ2-3 gives the full variable domain: NAGVMQNPRHLVRRRGQEARLRCSPMKGHSHVYWYRQLPEEGLKFMVYLQKENIIDESGMPKERFSAEFPKEGPSILRIQQVVRGDSAAYFCASSPRQGIDTQYFGPGTRLTVL.

The chain has TRBV2 and TRBJ2-5; 8 bases are a match to TRBD2. Near its end, the DNA agrees better with TRBJ2-7, so the J call may be wrong. This CDR3 contains 15 residues. Germline lookup yields CDR1 SNHLY and CDR2 FYNNEI. CDR3 residues: CASSEEVGGAYEQYF. In DNA form, the CDR3 reads TGTGCCAGCAGTGAGGAGGTCGGGGGGGCCTACGAGCAGTACTTC.

This sequence joins TRBV9 and TRBJ2-5; D is ambiguous. Germline values: CDR1 SGDLS, CDR2 YYNGEE. The length of the CDR3 is 13 residues. V was cut by 4 bases and J by 5 bases, with 12 bases left in between. The CDR3 spells CASSPQLSETQYF. The CDR3 coding sequence is TGTGCCAGCAGCCCGCAACTCTCTGAGACCCAGTACTTC.

The V call is TRBV6-1, the J call TRBJ1-1; D remains unclear. The germline CDR1 and CDR2 sequences are MNHNS and SASEGT. Trimming stripped 1 base from V and 7 bases from J, with 16 bases between. The CDR3 has 15 amino acids. For the CDR3, the DNA is TGTGCCAGCAGTGAAGGGAGGACGGCGTACAGTGAAGCTTTCTTT. Translating gives CASSEGRTAYSEAFF.

The genes are TRBV7-2 and TRBJ2-5, with TRBD2 matching 10 bases. V was pared by 2 bases and J by 5 bases, with 17 bases of the junction left unmatched. The CDR3 contains 19 residues. Germline V gives CDR1 SGHTA, CDR2 FQGNSA. The CDR3, as DNA: TGTGCCAGCAGCTTAAGTCCGGGAAGAGCGGGAGGGCCTCTTGAGACCCAGTACTTC. This encodes CASSLSPGRAGGPLETQYF.

The rearrangement links TRBV4-3 to TRBJ2-1; D perhaps matches TRBD2 (5 bases). CDR1 is LGHNA, CDR2 YSLEER, per germline. CDR3 size: 14 residues. The V gene lost 0 bases and the J gene lost 7 bases, with 10 bases spanning the gap. The CDR3 bases are TGCGCCAGCAGCCAAGAACCCAGAGGGAATGAGCAGTTCTTC. As protein: CASSQEPRGNEQFF.

This clone has only a few counts. V usage is TRBV7-2 and J usage is TRBJ2-3; a weak D match, TRBD1 (6 bases). Germline V gene lookup returns CDR1 SGHTA and CDR2 FQGNSA. This CDR3 is 15 amino acids long. V was cut by 8 bases and J by 4 bases, with 19 bases left in between. CDR3: CASSRRATGPDTQYF. The CDR3 nucleotides read TGTGCCAGCTCCCGAAGAGCTACAGGGCCAGATACGCAGTATTTT.